This T cell receptor (beta chain) came from a study of CD8 T cells in ankylosing spondylitis. TCRdb reanalysed the 5' RACE reads using MiXCR and keeps one entry per CDR3 protein. The table records under 200,000 distinct CDR3 sequences, roughly 10% of them present only once. The trim removed 10 bases at V and 1 base at J, leaving 10 bases unmatched. Germline loops: CDR1 LGHDT, CDR2 YNNKEL (reference sequence). CDR3 length equals 17 residues. Sequencing was carried out using blood, either unsorted or a sorted T cell fraction (not recorded which). This chain uses TRBV3-1 with TRBJ2-2; TRBD2 matches 12 bases. The clonotype was recovered from a male donor with ankylosing spondylitis or in good health (not recorded which). In DNA, the CDR3 is TGTGCCACCTCCACGACTAGCGGGAGTTTGAACACCGGGGAGCTGTTTTTT. It specifies CATSTTSGSLNTGELFF.